The 5 T cell receptor beta chains below were found in one sample sequenced in a study of beta chain features in type 1 diabetes. What was sequenced were expressed TCRB transcripts, since all of the isolated RNA had been reverse transcribed. Profiling relied on immunoSEQ multiplex PCR, and the TCRdb table lists in-frame clones only, not all of them. Of 250,000 to 400,000 clones listed, 11% to 15% are singletons. Sequencing was carried out using central memory CD4+ T cells from blood. The receptors here all came from a young man in good health.

The chain carries TRBV5-8 and TRBJ1-5; D perhaps matches TRBD1 (5 bases). The CDR3 extends over 17 amino acids. Germline CDR1 SGHTS, CDR2 YDEGEE. V lost 1 base and J 7 bases, leaving 21 bases between the germline ends. CDR3 region: CASSLFPGNGVRQPQHF. For the CDR3, the DNA is TGTGCCAGCAGCTTGTTCCCAGGGAACGGGGTAAGGCAGCCCCAGCATTTT.

This clone was detected only a few times. The chain joins TRBV11-3 to TRBJ2-1; D call uncertain. The CDR3 consists of 13 residues. V lost 1 base, J lost 6 bases, and 7 bases lay in between. Germline values: CDR1 SGHNT, CDR2 YENEEA. The CDR3, as DNA: TGTGCCAGCAGCTTAGGAGGTGGCAATGAGCAGTTCTTC. It specifies CASSLGGGNEQFF. Complete variable domain (other parts from reference TRBV11-3 and TRBJ2-1): EAGVVQSPRYKIIEKKQPVAFWCNPISGHNTLYWYLQNLGQGPELLIRYENEEAVDDSQLPKDRFSAERLKGVDSTLKIQPAELGDSAVYLCASSLGGGNEQFFGPGTRLTVL.

V and J are TRBV7-2 and TRBJ2-7; D is unresolved. Germline V CDR1 and CDR2: SGHTA, FQGNSA. The CDR3 spans 11 residues. V dropped 3 bases and J dropped 3 bases, with 3 bases sitting between them. CDR3 nucleotide sequence: TGTGCCAGCAGCTTTCGCTACGAGCAGTACTTC. This sequence encodes CASSFRYEQYF.

The gene calls are TRBV7-6 and TRBJ2-3; 9 positions match TRBD2. Germline V lookup: CDR1 SGHVS, CDR2 FNYEAQ. V shed 5 bases, J shed 1 base, and the junction held 7 bases outside the gene matches. The CDR3 has 16 residues. CDR3 loop: CASSKTSGLRTDTQYF. CDR3 nucleotides: TGTGCCAGCAGCAAGACTAGCGGACTTCGCACAGATACGCAGTATTTT.

In this sample, this clone turned up many times. The gene calls are TRBV15 and TRBJ1-2; D might be TRBD1 (5 bases). Trimming cost V 2 bases and J 5 bases, with 12 bases left between them. Germline-derived CDR1 and CDR2 are LNHNV and YYDKDF (reference sequence). The CDR3 is made up of 14 amino acids. The CDR3 sequence is CATSRSSGGYGYTF. CDR3 DNA: TGTGCCACCAGCAGATCCAGCGGGGGATATGGCTACACCTTC.